The clone carrying this TCR beta chain was found once. This entry belongs to a study of STAT5B mutations in CD4+ large granular lymphocyte leukemia. Libraries were prepared by immunoSEQ multiplex PCR; TCRdb keeps only in-frame clonotypes and omits some of them. Among some 38,000 clones, about 80% were seen once, and the ten largest hold approximately 0.5%. From germline, CDR1 is SGHVS and CDR2 FQNEAQ. Trimming removed 4 bases at V and 4 bases at J, with 10 bases between. This CDR3 spans 13 amino acids. The TCR comes from a human donor in good health. This chain joins TRBV7-8 and TRBJ1-2; D perhaps matches TRBD1 (5 bases). The sample was CD4+ T cells from blood buffy coats. Here the CDR3 DNA reads TGTGCCAGCAGCTCAAGCCAGGGCTATGGCTACACCTTC. Protein product: CASSSSQGYGYTF.